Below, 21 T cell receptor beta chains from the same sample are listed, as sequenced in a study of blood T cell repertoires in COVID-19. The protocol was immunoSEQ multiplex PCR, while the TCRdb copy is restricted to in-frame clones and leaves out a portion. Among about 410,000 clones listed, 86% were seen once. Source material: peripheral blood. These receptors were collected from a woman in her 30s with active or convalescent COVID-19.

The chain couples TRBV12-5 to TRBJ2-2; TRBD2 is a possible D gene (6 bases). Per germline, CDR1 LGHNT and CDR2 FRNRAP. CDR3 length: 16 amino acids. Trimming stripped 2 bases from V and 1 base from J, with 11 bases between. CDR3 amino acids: CASGLFAGKNTGELFF. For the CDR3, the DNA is TGTGCTAGTGGTTTGTTTGCGGGAAAGAACACCGGGGAGCTGTTTTTT.

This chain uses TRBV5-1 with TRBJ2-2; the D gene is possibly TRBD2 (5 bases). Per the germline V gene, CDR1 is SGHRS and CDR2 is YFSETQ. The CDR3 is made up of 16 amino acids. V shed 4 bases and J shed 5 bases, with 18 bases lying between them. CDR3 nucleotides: TGCGCCAGCAGCCTAGCACAAAACCAACTAACCGGGGAGCTGTTTTTT. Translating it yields CASSLAQNQLTGELFF.

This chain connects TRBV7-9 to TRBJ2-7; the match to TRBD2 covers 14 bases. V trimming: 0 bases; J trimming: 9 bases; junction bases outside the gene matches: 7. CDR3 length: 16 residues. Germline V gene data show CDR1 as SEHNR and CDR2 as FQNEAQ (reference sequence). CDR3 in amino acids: CASSLAGTSGRGPQYF. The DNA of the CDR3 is TGTGCCAGCAGCTTAGCCGGGACTAGCGGGAGAGGCCCGCAGTACTTC.

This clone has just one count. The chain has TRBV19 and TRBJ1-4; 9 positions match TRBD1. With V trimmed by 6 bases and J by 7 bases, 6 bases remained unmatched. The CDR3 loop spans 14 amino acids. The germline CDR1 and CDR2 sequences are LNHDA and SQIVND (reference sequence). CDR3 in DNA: TGTGCCAGTAGCCGAGGGACAGGGAGTGAAAAACTGTTTTTT. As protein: CASSRGTGSEKLFF.

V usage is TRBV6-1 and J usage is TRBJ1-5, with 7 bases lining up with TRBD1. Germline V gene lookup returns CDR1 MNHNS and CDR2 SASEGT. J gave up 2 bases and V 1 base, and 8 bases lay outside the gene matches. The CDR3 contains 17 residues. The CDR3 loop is CASSEGLGTEGNQPQHF. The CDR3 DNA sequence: TGTGCCAGCAGTGAAGGGCTAGGGACAGAAGGCAATCAGCCCCAGCATTTT.

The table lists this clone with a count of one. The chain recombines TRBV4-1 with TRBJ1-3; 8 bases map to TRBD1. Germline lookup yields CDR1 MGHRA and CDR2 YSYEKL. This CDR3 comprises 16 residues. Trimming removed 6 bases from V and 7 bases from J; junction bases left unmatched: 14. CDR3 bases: TGCGCCAGCAGTCCAGGGGGCGCATTTGGTGTGAACACCATATATTTT. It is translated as CASSPGGAFGVNTIYF.

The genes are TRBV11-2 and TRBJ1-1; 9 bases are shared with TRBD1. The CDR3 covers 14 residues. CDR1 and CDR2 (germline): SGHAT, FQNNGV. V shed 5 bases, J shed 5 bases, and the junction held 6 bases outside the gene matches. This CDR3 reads CASSATGGITEAFF. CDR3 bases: TGTGCCAGCAGCGCCACAGGGGGCATAACTGAAGCTTTCTTT.

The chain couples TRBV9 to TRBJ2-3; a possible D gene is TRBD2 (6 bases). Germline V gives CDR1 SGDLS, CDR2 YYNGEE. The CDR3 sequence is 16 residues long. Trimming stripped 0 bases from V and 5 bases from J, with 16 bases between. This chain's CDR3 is CASSVEARGRGDTQYF. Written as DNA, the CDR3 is TGTGCCAGCAGCGTAGAGGCGCGGGGAAGAGGAGATACGCAGTATTTT.

The CDR3 DNA reads as TGCAGCGTTCCCCTGGGAGGGGTTGAAGGAAACACCATATATTTT. Protein: CSVPLGGVEGNTIYF. The chain is built from TRBV29-1 and TRBJ1-3; TRBD1 might be the D (5 bases). With 5 bases removed from V and 4 bases from J, the gap between germline ends came to 18 bases. The CDR3 is 15 amino acids. Germline V gene lookup returns CDR1 SQVTM and CDR2 ANQGSEA.

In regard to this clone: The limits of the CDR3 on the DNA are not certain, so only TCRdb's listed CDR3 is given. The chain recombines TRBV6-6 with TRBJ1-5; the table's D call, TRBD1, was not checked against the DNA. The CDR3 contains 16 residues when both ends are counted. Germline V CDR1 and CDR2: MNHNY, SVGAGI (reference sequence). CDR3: CASSSSGQGADQPQHF.

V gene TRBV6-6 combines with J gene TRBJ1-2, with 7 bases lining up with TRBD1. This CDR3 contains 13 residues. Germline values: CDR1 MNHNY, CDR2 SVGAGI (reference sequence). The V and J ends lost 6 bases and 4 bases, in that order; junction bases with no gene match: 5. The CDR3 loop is CASRTRDSYGYTF. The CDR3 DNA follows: TGTGCCAGCAGGACTCGGGACAGCTATGGCTACACCTTC.

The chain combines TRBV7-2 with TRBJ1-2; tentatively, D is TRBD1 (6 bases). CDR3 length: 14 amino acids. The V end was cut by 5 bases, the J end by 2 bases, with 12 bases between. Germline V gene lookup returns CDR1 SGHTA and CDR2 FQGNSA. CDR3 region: CASSLQGLNYGYTF. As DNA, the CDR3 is TGTGCCAGCAGCCTACAGGGCCTGAACTATGGCTACACCTTC.

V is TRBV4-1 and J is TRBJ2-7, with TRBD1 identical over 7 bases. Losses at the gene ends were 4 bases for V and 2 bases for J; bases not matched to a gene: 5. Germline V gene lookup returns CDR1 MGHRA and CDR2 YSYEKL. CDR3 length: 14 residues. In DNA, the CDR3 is TGCGCCAGCAGCCCGAGACAGGGAGCCTACGAGCAGTACTTC. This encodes CASSPRQGAYEQYF.

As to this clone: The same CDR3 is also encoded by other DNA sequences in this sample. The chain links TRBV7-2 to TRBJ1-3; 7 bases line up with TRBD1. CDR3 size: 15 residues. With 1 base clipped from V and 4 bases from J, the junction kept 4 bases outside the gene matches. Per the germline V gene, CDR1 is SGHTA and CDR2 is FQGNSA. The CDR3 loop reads CASSLEGARGNTIYF. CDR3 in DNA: TGTGCCAGCAGCTTAGAGGGGGCACGGGGAAACACCATATATTTT. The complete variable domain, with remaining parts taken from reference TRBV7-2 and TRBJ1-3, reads GAGVSQSPSNKVTEKGKDVELRCDPISGHTALYWYRQSLGQGLEFLIYFQGNSAPDKSGLPSDRFSAERTGGSVSTLTIQRTQQEDSAVYLCASSLEGARGNTIYFGEGSWLTVV.

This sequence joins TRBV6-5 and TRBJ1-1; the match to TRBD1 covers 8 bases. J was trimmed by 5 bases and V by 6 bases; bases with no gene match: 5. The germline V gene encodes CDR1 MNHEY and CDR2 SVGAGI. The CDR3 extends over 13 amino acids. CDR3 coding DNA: TGTGCCAGCAGCCGGACAGGGAGGACTGAAGCTTTCTTT. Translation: CASSRTGRTEAFF.

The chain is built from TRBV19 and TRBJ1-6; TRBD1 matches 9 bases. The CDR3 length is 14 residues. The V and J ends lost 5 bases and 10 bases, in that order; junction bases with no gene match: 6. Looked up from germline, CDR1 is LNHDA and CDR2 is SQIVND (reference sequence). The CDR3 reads CASSRDRAGSPLHF. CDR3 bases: TGTGCCAGTAGTCGGGACAGGGCTGGCTCACCCCTCCACTTT.

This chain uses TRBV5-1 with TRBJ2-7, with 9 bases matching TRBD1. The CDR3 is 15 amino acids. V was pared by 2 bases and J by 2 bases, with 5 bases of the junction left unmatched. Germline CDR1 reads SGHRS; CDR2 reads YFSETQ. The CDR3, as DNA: TGCGCCAGCAGCTTAGATCGACAGGGGGCCTACGAGCAGTACTTC. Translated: CASSLDRQGAYEQYF.

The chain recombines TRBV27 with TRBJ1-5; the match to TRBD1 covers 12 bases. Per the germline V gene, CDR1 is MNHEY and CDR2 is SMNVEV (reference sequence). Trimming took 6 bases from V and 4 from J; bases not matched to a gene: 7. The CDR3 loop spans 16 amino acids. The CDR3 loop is CASRDLGQGANQPQHF. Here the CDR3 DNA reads TGTGCCAGCAGAGACCTGGGACAGGGGGCGAATCAGCCCCAGCATTTT.

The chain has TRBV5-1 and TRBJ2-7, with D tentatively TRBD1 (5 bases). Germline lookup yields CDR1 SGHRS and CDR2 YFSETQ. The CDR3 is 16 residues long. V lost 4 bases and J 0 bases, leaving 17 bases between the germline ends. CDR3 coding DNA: TGCGCCAGCAGCGGCCCGGCCGCAGGGATCTCCTACGAGCAGTACTTC. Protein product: CASSGPAAGISYEQYF.

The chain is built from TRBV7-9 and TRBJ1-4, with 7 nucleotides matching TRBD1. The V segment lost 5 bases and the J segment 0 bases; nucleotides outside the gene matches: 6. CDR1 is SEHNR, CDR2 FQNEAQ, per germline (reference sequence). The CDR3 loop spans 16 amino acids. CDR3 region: CASSDPGTATNEKLFF. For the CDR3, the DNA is TGTGCCAGCAGCGACCCCGGGACAGCAACTAATGAAAAACTGTTTTTT.

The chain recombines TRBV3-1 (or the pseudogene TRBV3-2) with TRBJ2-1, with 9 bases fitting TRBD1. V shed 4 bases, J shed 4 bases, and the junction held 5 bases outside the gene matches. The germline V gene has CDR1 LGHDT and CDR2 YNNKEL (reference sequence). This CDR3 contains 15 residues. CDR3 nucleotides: TGTGCCAGCAGCCCCGGGACAGGGATATACAATGAGCAGTTCTTC. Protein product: CASSPGTGIYNEQFF.